The 20 T cell receptor beta chains reported below all come from one sample, sequenced in a study of blood T cell repertoires in COVID-19. Assay: immunoSEQ multiplex PCR; the TCRdb copy retains only in-frame clones and omits some. The sample lists some 200,000 clones, around 86% occurring once. What was sequenced was peripheral blood. These TCRs come from a man in his fifties with acute or convalescent COVID-19.

CDR3 in DNA: TGTGCCAGCAGCCTGACAGGGCTTAGGGAGCAGTACTTC. Translating gives CASSLTGLREQYF. The chain uses TRBV3-1 (or the pseudogene TRBV3-2) and TRBJ2-7; 7 bases agree with TRBD1. The V gene end was trimmed by 4 bases and the J gene end by 7 bases; junction bases not matched to a gene: 7. The CDR3 covers 13 residues. The V gene's germline CDR1 is LGHDT and CDR2 YNNKEL (reference sequence).

J is TRBJ1-1 and V is TRBV7-2; D is uncertain. Germline V gene data show CDR1 as SGHTA and CDR2 as FQGNSA. CDR3 length equals 16 residues. The V end lost 5 bases, the J end lost 1 base, and 17 bases lay between the germline ends. The CDR3 protein is CASSPDSVSGNTEAFF. The CDR3 bases are TGTGCCAGCAGCCCGGACTCCGTCAGCGGGAACACTGAAGCTTTCTTT. Full variable domain (outside the CDR3, taken from reference TRBV7-2 and TRBJ1-1): GAGVSQSPSNKVTEKGKDVELRCDPISGHTALYWYRQSLGQGLEFLIYFQGNSAPDKSGLPSDRFSAERTGGSVSTLTIQRTQQEDSAVYLCASSPDSVSGNTEAFFGQGTRLTVV.

V and J are TRBV6-5 and TRBJ2-5, with 7 bases identical to TRBD1. V lost 4 bases, J lost 5 bases, and 13 bases stayed unmatched. Per the germline V gene, CDR1 is MNHEY and CDR2 is SVGAGI. The CDR3 spans 16 residues. CDR3 amino acids: CASSWGEGAQGETQYF. In DNA, the CDR3 is TGTGCCAGCAGTTGGGGCGAGGGGGCGCAAGGCGAGACCCAGTACTTC.

The chain links TRBV6-6 to TRBJ1-5, with a weak D call TRBD1 (6 bases). Trimming shortened V by 10 bases and J by 9 bases, and 22 bases separated the two germline ends. The germline V gene has CDR1 MNHNY and CDR2 SVGAGI (reference sequence). The CDR3 has 14 residues. CDR3 protein: CATAPSQGRRPQHF. For the CDR3, the DNA is TGTGCCACGGCCCCCTCACAGGGTCGGCGGCCCCAGCATTTT.

The rearrangement links TRBV5-6 to TRBJ1-1; D is possibly TRBD1 (5 bases). The CDR3 has 17 residues. Per the germline V gene, CDR1 is SGHDT and CDR2 is YYEEEE. Trimming removed 4 bases from V and 1 base from J, with 20 bases in between. CDR3 DNA sequence: TGTGCCAGCAGCCCACGAACTTCGGCAGGGAAGAACACTGAAGCTTTCTTT. As protein: CASSPRTSAGKNTEAFF.

The chain recombines TRBV4-1 with TRBJ2-3; D is perhaps TRBD1 (6 bases). Germline assignment: CDR1 MGHRA and CDR2 YSYEKL. V shed 3 bases and J shed 4 bases, with 14 bases lying between them. CDR3 length: 15 residues. CDR3 amino acids: CASSQWGRGADTQYF. CDR3 DNA: TGCGCCAGCAGCCAGTGGGGGCGTGGGGCAGATACGCAGTATTTT.

V gene TRBV10-3 combines with J gene TRBJ1-1; D is unresolved. The CDR3 is made up of 13 amino acids. V was shortened by 2 bases and J by 7 bases, with 11 bases between the two germline ends. Germline V gene lookup returns CDR1 ENHRY and CDR2 SYGVKD. The CDR3 protein is CAISEPSRIEAFF. In nucleotides, the CDR3 is TGTGCCATCAGTGAGCCCTCGCGGATTGAAGCTTTCTTT.

The V and J genes are TRBV19 and TRBJ1-3; weak D call: TRBD1 (6 bases). The V end lost 8 bases, the J end lost 0 bases, and 17 bases lay between the germline ends. The CDR3 length is 16 residues. CDR1 is LNHDA and CDR2 is SQIVND in the germline V gene (reference sequence). CDR3 sequence reads: CASWGTTAHSGNTIYF. CDR3 bases: TGTGCCAGTTGGGGGACAACTGCTCACTCTGGAAACACCATATATTTT.

The chain joins TRBV9 to TRBJ2-3, with a possible D match to TRBD2 (6 bases). The CDR3 contains 16 residues. V dropped 4 bases and J dropped 2 bases, with 17 bases sitting between them. In germline, CDR1 is SGDLS, CDR2 YYNGEE. CDR3 DNA sequence: TGTGCCAGCAGCTTCCGAGACGGGGGTTCCACAGATACGCAGTATTTT. It yields the protein CASSFRDGGSTDTQYF.

This clone was seen a single time. This sequence joins TRBV2 and TRBJ1-2; unclear D gene. Trimming stripped 10 bases from V and 4 bases from J, with 13 bases between. This CDR3 has 12 amino acids. Per germline, CDR1 SNHLY and CDR2 FYNNEI. The DNA for the CDR3 is TGTGCCATTAGAAGGGCGGGCTATGGCTACACCTTC. It is translated as CAIRRAGYGYTF.

This clone appeared a few times. The chain recombines TRBV18 with TRBJ1-3, with D possibly TRBD1 on 5 matching bases. This CDR3 has 14 residues. Trimming cost V 3 bases and J 3 bases, with 9 bases left between them. Germline V gene data show CDR1 as KGHSH and CDR2 as LQKENI. The CDR3 region is CASSPQGGGNTIYF. The CDR3 nucleotides are TGTGCCAGCTCACCCCAGGGAGGTGGAAACACCATATATTTT. Variable domain in full (rest from reference TRBV18 and TRBJ1-3): NAGVMQNPRHLVRRRGQEARLRCSPMKGHSHVYWYRQLPEEGLKFMVYLQKENIIDESGMPKERFSAEFPKEGPSILRIQQVVRGDSAAYFCASSPQGGGNTIYFGEGSWLTVV.

V usage is TRBV6-1 and J usage is TRBJ2-5; 9 positions agree with TRBD2. The J segment lost 5 bases and the V segment lost 3 bases, leaving 7 bases of the junction unmatched. CDR1 and CDR2 from the germline V gene are MNHNS and SASEGT. The CDR3 spans 15 residues. In DNA form, the CDR3 reads TGTGCCAGCAGTGACGGCGGGGGGGCTCGTGAGACCCAGTACTTC. Protein sequence: CASSDGGGARETQYF.

V and J are TRBV7-9 and TRBJ2-1, with 7 bases identical to TRBD1. In germline, CDR1 is SEHNR, CDR2 FQNEAQ (reference sequence). V lost 5 bases, J lost 8 bases, and 12 bases stayed unmatched. CDR3 length equals 15 residues. The CDR3 bases are TGTGCCAGCAGCCGGGGCACAGGGGCTAGGGATGAGCAGTTCTTC. Protein product: CASSRGTGARDEQFF.

V is TRBV6-5 and J is TRBJ1-3; 9 positions agree with TRBD1. Germline V gene data show CDR1 as MNHEY and CDR2 as SVGAGI. J was trimmed by 0 bases and V by 2 bases; bases with no gene match: 2. This CDR3 region has 16 residues. CDR3 amino acids: CASSYGTGSSGNTIYF. As DNA, the CDR3 is TGTGCCAGCAGTTACGGGACAGGGAGCTCTGGAAACACCATATATTTT.

This clone appeared a single time. This chain uses TRBV29-1 with TRBJ1-1; D remains ambiguous. The CDR3 sequence is 10 residues long. Germline loops: CDR1 SQVTM, CDR2 ANQGSEA. Trimming removed 7 bases from V and 1 base from J, with 4 bases in between. This CDR3 is CSAKNTEAFF. For the CDR3, the DNA is TGCAGCGCTAAGAACACTGAAGCTTTCTTT.

The V and J genes are TRBV7-6 and TRBJ1-1; 9 bases map to TRBD1. J was trimmed by 5 bases and V by 5 bases; bases with no gene match: 9. This CDR3 has 15 residues. Germline CDR1 and CDR2: SGHVS and FNYEAQ. The CDR3 bases are TGTGCCAGCAGCGACGACAGGGGGATATCGACTGAAGCTTTCTTT. Translating it yields CASSDDRGISTEAFF.

The chain couples TRBV6-1 to TRBJ2-5, with D uncertain. The CDR3 runs 13 residues. Germline CDR1 reads MNHNS; CDR2 reads SASEGT. Trimming cost V 2 bases and J 4 bases, with 8 bases left between them. Here the CDR3 DNA reads TGTGCCAGCAGTGAATTCCTCGGAGAGACCCAGTACTTC. Translated: CASSEFLGETQYF.

The rearrangement joins TRBV19 to TRBJ1-2; D unresolved. V gave up 7 bases and J gave up 5 bases, with 14 bases separating them. The CDR3 extends over 13 amino acids. Germline values: CDR1 LNHDA, CDR2 SQIVND (reference sequence). The CDR3 DNA sequence: TGTGCCAGTACTCTCGGGTCTGGGTATGGCTACACCTTC. As protein: CASTLGSGYGYTF.

The CDR3 nucleotides read TGCGCCAGTAGAAGGGGAAGCACTGAAGCTTTCTTT. Protein product: CASRRGSTEAFF. The rearrangement uses TRBV4-1 and TRBJ1-1; tentative D call: TRBD1 (5 bases). The V gene lost 9 bases and the J gene lost 4 bases, with 12 bases spanning the gap. CDR1 and CDR2 (germline): MGHRA, YSYEKL. The CDR3 contains 12 residues.

This clone was seen a few times. The chain is built from TRBV3-1 (or the pseudogene TRBV3-2) and TRBJ1-2; D perhaps matches TRBD1 (5 bases). The germline V gene has CDR1 LGHDT and CDR2 YNNKEL (reference sequence). The germline V and J ends were trimmed by 2 bases and 8 bases, with 12 bases remaining between them. This CDR3 spans 13 amino acids. CDR3 bases: TGTGCCAGCAGCCAAAATAGGAAGGGGGGCTACACCTTC. Residues: CASSQNRKGGYTF.